The 25 T cell receptor beta chains below were found in one sample sequenced in a study of T-cell memory formation after mild COVID-19. TCRdb reprocessed the 5' RACE reads with MiXCR, giving one entry per CDR3 protein. The data contain approximately 300,000 distinct CDR3 sequences, approximately 15% of them singletons. The sequenced sample consisted of PBMCs or a T cell subset sorted from them (not recorded which). Receptor source: a man younger than 35 who had mild COVID-19 (a few samples of this study predate the infection). Cell type and time point are not known.

The table lists this clonotype with a few counts. The J gene is TRBJ2-7, the V gene TRBV10-3, with D possibly matching TRBD2 (5 bases). The CDR3 consists of 14 residues. Trimming removed 6 bases at V and 4 bases at J, with 16 bases between. The germline V gene encodes CDR1 ENHRY and CDR2 SYGVKD. CDR3 DNA sequence: TGTGCCATCAGGAGACACGAACTAGAATACGAGCAGTACTTC. It yields the protein CAIRRHELEYEQYF.

There are a few counts of this clonotype. The chain is built from TRBV18 and TRBJ2-7, with D possibly TRBD2 on 6 matching bases. Germline loops: CDR1 KGHSH, CDR2 LQKENI. V was shortened by 3 bases and J by 7 bases, with 13 bases between the two germline ends. This CDR3 comprises 13 residues. CDR3 nucleotides: TGTGCCAGCTCACCTTGGAGGGCGGGGGAGCAGTACTTC. Translating gives CASSPWRAGEQYF.

This chain joins TRBV6-5 and TRBJ2-5; no reliable D call. The CDR3 loop spans 17 amino acids. The V end was cut by 0 bases, the J end by 5 bases, with 19 bases between. The V gene's germline CDR1 is MNHEY and CDR2 SVGAGI. DNA of the CDR3: TGTGCCAGCAGTTACTCCCACGCCAGCCTCCGGGTGGAGACCCAGTACTTC. Translated: CASSYSHASLRVETQYF.

The chain joins TRBV20-1 to TRBJ2-3; D unresolved. CDR1 and CDR2 (germline): DFQATT, SNEGSKA (reference sequence). The CDR3 consists of 15 residues. V lost 3 bases and J lost 0, with 13 bases in between. CDR3 sequence: CSASGRTASTDTQYF. The DNA of the CDR3 is TGCAGTGCTAGTGGAAGGACCGCCAGCACAGATACGCAGTATTTT.

This clonotype showed up just a few times. The chain is built from TRBV3-1 and TRBJ2-3, with 10 bases aligning to TRBD2. Unmatched junction bases numbered 7, after V lost 4 bases and J lost 3 bases. This CDR3 is 16 amino acids long. Germline values: CDR1 LGHDT, CDR2 YNNKEL (reference sequence). The CDR3 spells CASSRTAGGQTDTQYF. As DNA, the CDR3 is TGTGCCAGCAGCCGTACAGCGGGGGGGCAGACAGATACGCAGTATTTT.

There are a few counts of this clonotype. The chain uses TRBV29-1 and TRBJ2-1, with 7 bases lining up with TRBD2. The CDR3 runs 13 residues. V was clipped by 7 bases and J by 3 bases; unmatched bases: 6. The germline V gene encodes CDR1 SQVTM and CDR2 ANQGSEA. CDR3 sequence: CSAASGGYNEQFF. The DNA of the CDR3 is TGCAGCGCTGCTTCGGGGGGCTACAATGAGCAGTTCTTC.

J is TRBJ1-2 and V is TRBV5-6; 8 bases match TRBD1. Trimming at V came to 0 bases and at J to 4 bases, leaving 2 bases not matched to a gene. The CDR3 contains 14 residues. The germline V gene encodes CDR1 SGHDT and CDR2 YYEEEE. The DNA for the CDR3 is TGTGCCAGCAGCTTGGCGGGACAGGCCTATGGCTACACCTTC. This translates into CASSLAGQAYGYTF.

This clonotype was counted only a few times. The gene calls are TRBV7-6 and TRBJ2-5; a weak D match, TRBD1 (6 bases). The CDR3 runs to 16 residues. The V and J ends lost 1 base and 5 bases respectively, with 17 bases between them. Germline values: CDR1 SGHVS, CDR2 FNYEAQ. The CDR3 region is CASSLVSRQARETQYF. The CDR3 DNA follows: TGTGCCAGCAGCTTAGTGTCCCGACAGGCCAGGGAGACCCAGTACTTC.

The genes are TRBV5-1 and TRBJ2-2; D gene unclear. CDR3 size: 16 residues. Trimming stripped 0 bases from V and 1 base from J, with 10 bases between. In germline, CDR1 is SGHRS, CDR2 YFSETQ. CDR3 amino acids: CASSLDWVLNTGELFF. The DNA for the CDR3 is TGCGCCAGCAGCTTGGATTGGGTCTTGAACACCGGGGAGCTGTTTTTT.

The V and J genes are TRBV6-1 and TRBJ1-5, with TRBD1 identical over 10 bases. J gave up 1 base and V 8 bases, and 2 bases lay outside the gene matches. The CDR3 has 14 amino acids. CDR1 MNHNS and CDR2 SASEGT come from the germline V gene. CDR3 residues: CASGGQGSNQPQHF. The CDR3 DNA reads TGTGCCAGCGGGGGACAGGGGAGCAATCAGCCCCAGCATTTT.

The genes are TRBV4-2 and TRBJ1-2; D possibly corresponds to TRBD1 (6 bases). The CDR3 contains 13 residues. V gave up 10 bases and J gave up 10 bases, with 22 bases separating them. Germline lookup yields CDR1 LGHNA and CDR2 YNFKEQ. CDR3 loop: CATSRTGNLDYTF. The CDR3 DNA follows: TGTGCCACCTCCCGAACAGGGAATCTGGACTACACCTTC.

In this sample, this clonotype turned up a few times. In nucleotides, the CDR3 is TGTGCCAGCAGTTCAGACAGGGCGGATAATTCACCCCTCCACTTT. Protein: CASSSDRADNSPLHF. The chain has TRBV6-6 and TRBJ1-6, with 7 bases that match TRBD1. After removal of 4 bases from V and 5 bases from J, the junction contained 5 bases not matched to a gene. The CDR3 extends over 15 amino acids. Germline V CDR1 and CDR2: MNHNY, SVGAGI (reference sequence).

V gene TRBV3-1 combines with J gene TRBJ2-2; 9 positions agree with TRBD2. The length of the CDR3 is 15 residues. Losses at the gene ends were 3 bases for V and 2 bases for J; bases not matched to a gene: 1. Germline lookup yields CDR1 LGHDT and CDR2 YNNKEL (reference sequence). The CDR3 sequence is CASSHGTSNTGELFF. The CDR3 nucleotides read TGTGCCAGCAGCCACGGGACTAGCAACACCGGGGAGCTGTTTTTT.

This clonotype appeared a few times. The rearrangement joins TRBV9 to TRBJ2-1, with D perhaps assigned TRBD1 or TRBD2 (5 bases each). The CDR3 covers 12 residues. Germline V gene sequence: CDR1 SGDLS, CDR2 YYNGEE. V lost 0 bases, J lost 10 bases, and 8 bases lay in between. CDR3 loop: CASSVDGAEQFF. CDR3 DNA sequence: TGTGCCAGCAGCGTAGACGGGGCCGAGCAGTTCTTC.

For the CDR3, the DNA is TGCAGTGCTAGCGGAGGTCCGAGCTCTGGGGCCAACGTCCTGACTTTC. Translating gives CSASGGPSSGANVLTF. The genes are TRBV20-1 and TRBJ2-6; a possible D gene is TRBD2 (5 bases). With 3 bases removed from V and 0 bases from J, the gap between germline ends came to 12 bases. Germline CDR1 is DFQATT and CDR2 is SNEGSKA (reference sequence). The CDR3 has 16 amino acids.

The genes are TRBV12-3 or TRBV12-4 and TRBJ1-1, with no clear D. CDR3 length equals 16 residues. V was shortened by 2 bases and J by 1 base, with 14 bases between the two germline ends. CDR3 in DNA: TGTGCCAGCAGTTTAAGACCCCCCGGTGGGAACACTGAAGCTTTCTTT. Protein sequence: CASSLRPPGGNTEAFF.

This chain joins TRBV5-1 and TRBJ2-2, with 9 bases matching TRBD2. Germline CDR1 reads SGHRS; CDR2 reads YFSETQ. J lost 0 bases, V lost 2 bases, and 5 bases had no gene match. CDR3 length: 17 amino acids. The CDR3 here is CASSFSGGKANTGELFF. The CDR3 bases are TGCGCCAGCAGCTTTAGCGGGGGAAAAGCGAACACCGGGGAGCTGTTTTTT.

J is TRBJ2-7 and V is TRBV5-1; TRBD2 matches 7 bases. V lost 1 base to trimming and J lost 4 bases; unmatched junction nucleotides: 5. CDR1 is SGHRS, CDR2 YFSETQ, per germline. The CDR3 is made up of 14 amino acids. CDR3 amino acids: CASSLREGRYEQYF. Written as DNA, the CDR3 is TGCGCCAGCAGCTTGAGGGAGGGCAGGTACGAGCAGTACTTC.

This clonotype was seen a few times. The V and J genes are TRBV5-1 and TRBJ2-3; no reliable D call. The CDR3 contains 15 residues. V was trimmed by 2 bases and J by 3 bases, leaving 13 bases between them. Looked up from germline, CDR1 is SGHRS and CDR2 is YFSETQ. The CDR3 spells CASSFTGVGTDTQYF. CDR3 DNA sequence: TGCGCCAGCAGCTTTACGGGCGTTGGTACAGATACGCAGTATTTT.

The CDR3 spells CASSLTGSGYTF. The CDR3 DNA is TGTGCCAGCAGTTTAACCGGGAGTGGCTACACCTTC. This sequence joins TRBV12-3 or TRBV12-4 and TRBJ1-2; D remains ambiguous. V lost 2 bases, J lost 7 bases, and 8 bases lay in between. This CDR3 region has 12 residues.

The CDR3 loop is CASSHISGIYEQYF. CDR3 nucleotide sequence: TGCGCCAGCAGCCACATTAGCGGGATCTACGAGCAGTACTTC. The genes are TRBV4-1 and TRBJ2-7; 8 positions match TRBD2. V shed 3 bases, J shed 3 bases, and the junction held 4 bases outside the gene matches. This CDR3 has 14 amino acids. CDR1 MGHRA and CDR2 YSYEKL come from the germline V gene.

This clonotype turned up a few times. The rearrangement links TRBV6-2 or TRBV6-3 to TRBJ2-1; 11 bases map to TRBD1. J was trimmed by 5 bases and V by 4 bases; bases with no gene match: 7. The germline V gene encodes CDR1 MNHEY and CDR2 SVGEGT. The length of the CDR3 is 16 residues. CDR3: CASSWGGQGVHNEQFF. The CDR3 region has the DNA TGTGCCAGCAGTTGGGGGGGACAGGGGGTCCACAATGAGCAGTTCTTC.

CDR3 sequence reads: CASSQPGLAGGPTDTQYF. The DNA of the CDR3 is TGCGCCAGCAGCCAACCCGGACTAGCGGGGGGGCCAACAGATACGCAGTATTTT. The chain carries TRBV4-3 and TRBJ2-3; 15 nucleotides agree with TRBD2. The CDR3 consists of 18 residues. From germline, CDR1 is LGHNA and CDR2 YSLEER. The J segment lost 3 bases and the V segment lost 2 bases, leaving 6 bases of the junction unmatched.

This clonotype was found a few times. The V call is TRBV24-1, the J call TRBJ1-1; D is possibly TRBD1 (6 bases). Germline lookup yields CDR1 KGHDR and CDR2 SFDVKD. V lost 6 bases to trimming and J lost 4 bases, with 11 bases between them. There are 13 residues in the CDR3. CDR3 loop: CATSRGAGTEAFF. In DNA form, the CDR3 reads TGTGCCACCAGTAGGGGGGCAGGCACTGAAGCTTTCTTT.

This clonotype was observed a few times. The chain carries TRBV29-1 and TRBJ1-2; 7 nucleotides line up with TRBD1. Trimming removed 7 bases from V and 8 bases from J; junction bases left unmatched: 13. The CDR3 consists of 13 residues. Germline V lookup: CDR1 SQVTM, CDR2 ANQGSEA. The CDR3 reads CSGLRDSSVGYTF. Written as DNA, the CDR3 is TGCAGCGGGCTCCGGGACAGCTCTGTCGGCTACACCTTC.